This T cell receptor beta chain derives from a study of metastatic and nonmetastatic thyroid tumors. The table lists this clone with many counts. At the DNA level, this CDR3 is encoded by other sequences in the same sample as well. TCRdb re-clonotyped the PCR reads via MiXCR. Among tens of thousands of clones listed, less than 25% were seen once. Thyroid surgery had not been preceded by any treatment in any patient. V shed 6 bases and J 7 bases; nucleotides not matched to a gene: 6. Germline V gives CDR1 SGHRS, CDR2 YFSETQ. This CDR3 has 14 amino acids. The gene calls are TRBV5-1 and TRBJ2-1; 11 nucleotides match TRBD2. This receptor was taken from a female donor with papillary thyroid cancer or a benign thyroid nodule (not recorded which). Some clones in this sample may be carry-over from other donors' samples. Sequencing was performed on blood. CDR3 amino acids: CASTTSGVPNEQFF. Written as DNA, the CDR3 is TGCGCCAGCACGACTAGCGGGGTCCCTAATGAGCAGTTCTTC.